This T cell receptor (beta chain) stems from a study of cytomegalovirus exposure and HLA in healthy donors. Study outcomes and limitations: In a later analysis, CMV-associated beta chains were mostly HLA-associated, it appeared. There were several of the most significant clusters that appeared linked to common viral pathogens in a later analysis. For presence/absence analyses, sequencing depth was assumed to be roughly uniform across donors.

The CDR3 extends over 13 amino acids. CDR1 and CDR2 from the germline V gene are SGHAT and FQNNGV. 60 Vbeta and 13 Jbeta primers were used in PCR. The authors' processing: In a later analysis, approximately 73 million unique TCR beta chains included roughly 11 million shared by two or more donors. The assay was immunoSEQ multiplex PCR, and TCRdb's table has in-frame clones only and misses some. The V and J calls and clone size were taken over from that table, and D and trimming were inferred from the DNA. The table for this sample gives 200,000 or so clones. On this clone itself: What it recognizes is unknown. Mismatch with germline at one junction end may stem from a read error.

Source material: PBMCs. This clonotype originated in a girl aged 2 to 10 in good health and CMV-seropositive. J is TRBJ2-7 and V is TRBV11-2; 8 nucleotides align to TRBD1. CDR3 sequence (DNA): TGTGCCAGCAGCGTAGACAGGGGAAACGAGCAGTACTTC. This gives the protein CASSVDRGNEQYF.